Below are 18 T cell receptor beta chains sequenced from a single sample in a study of identical twins. One entry per CDR3 protein results from TCRdb running MiXCR on the 5' RACE reads. This table has roughly 260,000 distinct CDR3 sequences, over 12% appearing once. The sequencing sample was made of memory (CD45RO+) T cells sorted from blood. Source of these receptors: a woman between 18 and 29 years old in good health.

V is TRBV6-1 and J is TRBJ2-7; D tentatively reads TRBD1 or TRBD2 (5 bases each). Germline CDR1 MNHNS, CDR2 SASEGT. CDR3 length equals 14 residues. Between the trimmed V and J ends, which lost 6 bases and 0 bases, there was a span of 12 bases. CDR3 bases: TGTGCCAGCAGCCGGGACGGATACTCCTACGAGCAGTACTTC. Its protein is CASSRDGYSYEQYF.

This clonotype was observed a handful of times. The chain combines TRBV12-3 or TRBV12-4 with TRBJ2-2; 12 positions match TRBD2. J lost 3 bases, V lost 6 bases, and 2 bases had no gene match. The length of the CDR3 is 15 residues. This CDR3 reads CASRRLAGDTGELFF. CDR3 DNA: TGTGCCAGCAGGAGACTAGCGGGGGACACCGGGGAGCTGTTTTTT.

This clonotype was detected a few times. The V gene is TRBV12-3 or TRBV12-4, the J gene TRBJ2-7, with 13 bases aligning to TRBD2. V was clipped by 5 bases and J by 6 bases; unmatched bases: 7. This CDR3 comprises 15 residues. CDR3 in amino acids: CASSLGLAGVLEQYF. The CDR3 region has the DNA TGTGCCAGCAGTCTCGGACTAGCGGGAGTTCTCGAGCAGTACTTC.

This rearrangement joins TRBV7-2 to TRBJ2-7; TRBD2 agrees at 9 bases. The germline gives CDR1 SGHTA, CDR2 FQGNSA. The J segment lost 0 bases and the V segment lost 5 bases, leaving 5 bases of the junction unmatched. This CDR3 contains 15 residues. CDR3 sequence: CASSAASGNSYEQYF. For the CDR3, the DNA is TGTGCCAGCAGCGCCGCTAGCGGGAACTCCTACGAGCAGTACTTC.

The V and J genes are TRBV20-1 and TRBJ2-7, with D tentatively TRBD2 (5 bases). The V end was cut by 5 bases, the J end by 5 bases, with 19 bases between. The CDR3 consists of 14 residues. Per germline, CDR1 DFQATT and CDR2 SNEGSKA (reference sequence). The CDR3: CSAGTMDWPHEQYF. In DNA form, the CDR3 reads TGCAGTGCTGGAACTATGGACTGGCCACACGAGCAGTACTTC.

The genes are TRBV11-2 and TRBJ1-2; TRBD1 matches at 7 bases. The CDR3 is 15 amino acids. V was clipped by 5 bases and J by 3 bases; unmatched bases: 9. The germline CDR1 and CDR2 sequences are SGHAT and FQNNGV. The CDR3 DNA sequence: TGTGCCAGCAGCGGCCGGGGGGACAGACACTATGGCTACACCTTC. As protein: CASSGRGDRHYGYTF.

This clonotype was counted between two and nine times. The rearrangement joins TRBV14 to TRBJ1-2; no clear D gene. The length of the CDR3 is 14 residues. Trimming took off 1 base at V and 8 bases at J, with 14 bases between the two ends. Germline-derived CDR1 and CDR2 are SGHDN and FVKESK. The CDR3 DNA sequence: TGTGCCAGCAGCCAAGCACGACGTTCCGGGGGCTACACCTTC. Protein product: CASSQARRSGGYTF.

Only a few counts were recorded for this clonotype. This sequence joins TRBV7-2 and TRBJ2-1, with TRBD2 matching over 7 bases. The CDR3 is 17 residues long. V shed 3 bases, J shed 0 bases, and the junction held 8 bases outside the gene matches. Germline V gene data show CDR1 as SGHTA and CDR2 as FQGNSA. This CDR3 reads CASSLGGLWSSYNEQFF. DNA of the CDR3: TGTGCCAGCAGCTTGGGGGGACTATGGAGCTCCTACAATGAGCAGTTCTTC.

This chain uses TRBV12-2 with TRBJ1-4. TRBV12-2 is listed as a pseudogene. This CDR3 has 14 amino acids. The CDR3 loop reads CASRLNGVREKLFF. CDR3 in DNA: TGTGCAAGTCGCTTAAACGGGGTACGAGAAAAACTGTTTTTT.

CDR3 DNA: TGTGCCAGCAGCCAAGCCCGGGGGGGAGAGACCCAGTACTTC. The encoded protein is CASSQARGGETQYF. The chain employs TRBV14 and TRBJ2-5, with TRBD2 matching over 8 bases. This CDR3 spans 14 amino acids. The trim removed 1 base at V and 4 bases at J, leaving 2 bases unmatched. The germline V gene has CDR1 SGHDN and CDR2 FVKESK.

V and J are TRBV29-1 and TRBJ1-5; unclear D gene. Germline CDR1 SQVTM, CDR2 ANQGSEA. The CDR3 consists of 13 residues. Between the trimmed V and J ends, which lost 6 bases and 4 bases, there was a span of 13 bases. CDR3 nucleotides: TGCAGCGTGTCTGCGGCCCCGAATCAGCCCCAGCATTTT. Its protein is CSVSAAPNQPQHF.

A few counts support this clonotype. This chain joins TRBV12-3 or TRBV12-4 and TRBJ1-2; D is uncertain. The germline V and J ends were trimmed by 7 bases and 4 bases, with 7 bases remaining between them. The length of the CDR3 is 11 residues. This CDR3 reads CASNDIYGYTF. CDR3 sequence (DNA): TGTGCCAGCAATGACATCTATGGCTACACCTTC.

This clonotype was picked up many times. The V call is TRBV25-1, the J call TRBJ2-2; 7 bases fit TRBD2. CDR1 and CDR2 from the germline V gene are MGHDK and SYGVNS. The trim removed 1 base at V and 4 bases at J, leaving 3 bases unmatched. CDR3 length: 15 amino acids. For the CDR3, the DNA is TGTGCCAGCAGTGAATTGGCGGGAGCCACCGGGGAGCTGTTTTTT. It codes for CASSELAGATGELFF.

This clonotype occurred a few times. The chain couples TRBV6-4 to TRBJ2-1, with TRBD1 matching 8 bases. Germline V gives CDR1 MRHNA, CDR2 SNTAGT. The CDR3 has 13 amino acids. The junction had 5 bases not matched to a gene; V was cut back by 5 bases and J by 8 bases. Here the CDR3 DNA reads TGTGCCAGCAGTCCCCGGACAGGGCATGAGCAGTTCTTC. It encodes CASSPRTGHEQFF.

This clonotype has more than one count but fewer than ten. The V call is TRBV29-1, the J call TRBJ2-2; 8 nucleotides match TRBD1. Losses at the gene ends were 6 bases for V and 6 bases for J; bases not matched to a gene: 9. Germline V gene lookup returns CDR1 SQVTM and CDR2 ANQGSEA. This CDR3 spans 14 amino acids. CDR3 sequence reads: CSVSGTGNAGELFF. DNA of the CDR3: TGCAGCGTATCCGGGACAGGTAACGCCGGGGAGCTGTTTTTT.

This clonotype has only a few counts. The chain recombines TRBV7-3 with TRBJ2-7; D tentatively fits TRBD1 or TRBD2 (6 bases each). In germline, CDR1 is SGHTA, CDR2 FQGTGA. The CDR3 loop spans 14 amino acids. V lost 4 bases, J lost 2 bases, and 12 bases lay in between. The CDR3 coding sequence is TGTGCCAGCAGCTGGGGGGCAGGGGCCTACGAGCAGTACTTC. Its translation: CASSWGAGAYEQYF.

This clonotype showed up many times. The rearrangement uses TRBV27 and TRBJ1-2; D call uncertain. Germline-derived CDR1 and CDR2 are MNHEY and SMNVEV (reference sequence). With 2 bases removed from V and 3 bases from J, the gap between germline ends came to 7 bases. This CDR3 comprises 13 residues. Here the CDR3 DNA reads TGTGCCAGCAGTTTAAGAGGCTACTATGGCTACACCTTC. Its translation is CASSLRGYYGYTF.

V usage is TRBV7-2 and J usage is TRBJ2-1; tentatively, D is TRBD2 (5 bases). This CDR3 is built from 13 residues. Trimming removed 8 bases at V and 9 bases at J, with 17 bases between. Germline CDR1 reads SGHTA; CDR2 reads FQGNSA. This CDR3 is CASSRGFSGEQFF. Written as DNA, the CDR3 is TGTGCCAGCTCTCGGGGATTTAGTGGTGAGCAGTTCTTC.